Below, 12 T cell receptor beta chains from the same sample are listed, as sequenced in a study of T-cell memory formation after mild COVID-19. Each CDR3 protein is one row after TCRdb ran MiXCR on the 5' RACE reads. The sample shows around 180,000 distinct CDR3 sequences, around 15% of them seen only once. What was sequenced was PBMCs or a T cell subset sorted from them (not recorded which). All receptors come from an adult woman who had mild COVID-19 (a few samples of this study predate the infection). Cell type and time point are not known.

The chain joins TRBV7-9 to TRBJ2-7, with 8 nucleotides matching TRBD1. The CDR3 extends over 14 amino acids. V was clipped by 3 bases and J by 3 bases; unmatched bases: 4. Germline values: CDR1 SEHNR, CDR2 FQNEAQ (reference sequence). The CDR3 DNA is TGTGCCAGCAGCTTCCAGGGGGCGGTCTACGAGCAGTACTTC. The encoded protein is CASSFQGAVYEQYF.

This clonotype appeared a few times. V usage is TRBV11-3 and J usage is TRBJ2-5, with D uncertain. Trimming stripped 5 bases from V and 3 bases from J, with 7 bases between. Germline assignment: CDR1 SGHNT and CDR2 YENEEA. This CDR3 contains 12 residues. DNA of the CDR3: TGTGCCAGCAGCCTCCTTAAAGAGACCCAGTACTTC. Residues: CASSLLKETQYF.

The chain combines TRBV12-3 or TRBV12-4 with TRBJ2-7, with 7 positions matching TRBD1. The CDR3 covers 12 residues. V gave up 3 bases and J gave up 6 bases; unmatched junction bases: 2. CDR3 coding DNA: TGTGCCAGCAGTTTCCCAGGGGGCGAGCAGTACTTC. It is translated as CASSFPGGEQYF.

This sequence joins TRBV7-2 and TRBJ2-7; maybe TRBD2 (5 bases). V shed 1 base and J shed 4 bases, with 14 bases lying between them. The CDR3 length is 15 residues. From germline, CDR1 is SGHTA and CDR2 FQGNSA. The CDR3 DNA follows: TGTGCCAGCAGCTTAGGGACGGCGTCGGGGTACGAGCAGTACTTC. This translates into CASSLGTASGYEQYF.

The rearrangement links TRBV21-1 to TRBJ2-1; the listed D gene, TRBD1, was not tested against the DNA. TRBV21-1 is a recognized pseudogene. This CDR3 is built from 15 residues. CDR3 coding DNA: TGTGCCAGCAGCAACGAGGACCGGGAATACAATGAGCAGTTCTTC. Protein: CASSNEDREYNEQFF.

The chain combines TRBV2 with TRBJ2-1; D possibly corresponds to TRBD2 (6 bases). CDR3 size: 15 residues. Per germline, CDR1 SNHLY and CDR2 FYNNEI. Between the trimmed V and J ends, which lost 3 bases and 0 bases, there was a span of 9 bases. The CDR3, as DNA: TGTGCCAGCAGTGACGCAGCGGGCTCCTACAATGAGCAGTTCTTC. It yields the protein CASSDAAGSYNEQFF.

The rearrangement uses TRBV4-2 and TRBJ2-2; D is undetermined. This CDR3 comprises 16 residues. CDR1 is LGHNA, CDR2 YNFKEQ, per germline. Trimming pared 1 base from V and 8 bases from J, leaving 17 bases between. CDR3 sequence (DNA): TGTGCCAGCAGCCAAGGCCTGTCGGGTCACGGGGGGGAGCTGTTTTTT. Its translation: CASSQGLSGHGGELFF.

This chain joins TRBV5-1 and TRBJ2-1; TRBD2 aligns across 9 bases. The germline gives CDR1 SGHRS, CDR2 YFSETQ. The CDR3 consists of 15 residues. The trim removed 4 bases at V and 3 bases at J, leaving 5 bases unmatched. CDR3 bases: TGCGCCAGCAGCAAGACTAGCGGTGTCTACAATGAGCAGTTCTTC. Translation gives CASSKTSGVYNEQFF.

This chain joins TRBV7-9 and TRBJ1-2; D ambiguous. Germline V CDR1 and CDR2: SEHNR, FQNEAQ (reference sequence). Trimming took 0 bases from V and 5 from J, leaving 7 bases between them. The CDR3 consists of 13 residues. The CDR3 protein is CASSLARLYGYTF. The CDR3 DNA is TGTGCCAGCAGCTTAGCCAGATTATATGGCTACACCTTC. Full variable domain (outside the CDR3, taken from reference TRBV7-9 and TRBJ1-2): DTGVSQNPRHKITKRGQNVTFRCDPISEHNRLYWYRQTLGQGPEFLTYFQNEAQLEKSRLLSDRFSAERPKGSFSTLEIQRTEQGDSAMYLCASSLARLYGYTFGSGTRLTVV.

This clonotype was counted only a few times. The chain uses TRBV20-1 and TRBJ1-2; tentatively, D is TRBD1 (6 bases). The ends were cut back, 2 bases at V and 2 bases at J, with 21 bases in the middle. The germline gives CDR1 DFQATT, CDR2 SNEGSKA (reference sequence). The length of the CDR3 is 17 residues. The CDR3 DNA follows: TGCAGTGCTAGATCACCTATGGGGGCAGGCGAAAACTATGGCTACACCTTC. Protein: CSARSPMGAGENYGYTF.

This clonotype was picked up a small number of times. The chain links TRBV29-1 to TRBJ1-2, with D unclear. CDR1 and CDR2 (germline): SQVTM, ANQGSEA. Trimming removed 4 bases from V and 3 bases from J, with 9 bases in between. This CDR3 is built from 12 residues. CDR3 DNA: TGCAGCGTTGGAGAGGGTGACTATGGCTACACCTTC. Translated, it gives CSVGEGDYGYTF.

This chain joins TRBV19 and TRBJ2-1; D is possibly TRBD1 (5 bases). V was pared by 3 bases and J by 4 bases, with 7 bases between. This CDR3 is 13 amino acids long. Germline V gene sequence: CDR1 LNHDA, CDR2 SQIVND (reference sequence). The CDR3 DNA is TGTGCCAGTAGTATCCCAGGGTACAATGAGCAGTTCTTC. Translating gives CASSIPGYNEQFF.